This paragraph covers one TCR beta chain sequence. The sample holds a few counts of this clone. Its specific antigen is unknown. No base-level quality is on record; no much larger clone is a single base apart. Receptor amplification or capture employed the immunoSEQ multiplex PCR assay. T cell repertoires were profiled by deep sequencing of rearranged TCR beta loci, alongside multiparametric flow cytometry. The clones in this table, taken by TCRdb from immuneACCESS, are in-frame only. Not every clone is retained; where verified, under half of the shortfall comes from an unresolved V gene, and the cause of the rest is unknown. The sample profile shows 30,000 to 45,000 clones; approximately 90% of them were found once. Of the sample, approximately 16% falls within the top ten clones. The sample belongs to a study of lymphopenia after photon versus proton radiotherapy (dated by TCRdb to the late 2010s). Looking at the study overall: Photon and proton radiation therapy were compared by the study for their immunological effects in patients with gastrointestinal tumors who developed high-grade lymphopenia. The 15 to 20 patients in the cohort had gastrointestinal tumors, were treated with either photon or proton therapy, and subsequently developed lymphopenia. The goal of the study was to describe how the two radiation modalities differ in their effects on the immune system.

V and J lose 2 bases and 6 bases, and a span of 13 bases separates them. The CDR3, cysteine through phenylalanine, is 14 amino acids long. Only CDR3 DNA remains: 42 bases, in frame from the first base. The germline V gene (reference sequence) provides CDR1 MNHEY and CDR2 SMNVEV. Overall results and qualifications from the work: The survival association was examined only in patients who died, and the authors described better survival with proton therapy as a possibility, not as a demonstrated result. Proton-treated patients stayed relatively stable during treatment, while photon-treated patients lost naive T cells and TCR diversity and gained effector/memory populations. Across the cohort, an inverse correlation was found between a larger post-nadir drop in TCR diversity and overall survival time among patients who died. After the lymphocyte count nadir, repertoires from photon-treated patients showed oligoclonal expansion, particularly of CD8+ Temra cells, and this expansion drove the decline in diversity.

The sequences come from peripheral blood, collected from a patient treated with photon-based radiotherapy. This receptor was identified in a man in his 60s with cholangiocarcinoma. The V and J segments used are TRBV27 and TRBJ1-2, with TRBD1 as a weak D call on 5 bases. The sequence in DNA is TGTGCCAGCAGTTTAGGAGGGACGGCGGATGGCTACACCTTC. Its translation reads: CASSLGGTADGYTF.